This entry lists 21 T cell receptor beta chains sequenced from one sample in a study of glioma-infiltrating T cells. The iRepertoire nested amplicon-rescue multiplex PCR amplified TCR alpha and beta CDR3s from RNA. MiXCR, applied by TCRdb to the multiplex PCR reads, yields one record per CDR3 protein. The table shows about 180,000 distinct CDR3 sequences, with over 40% occurring only once. The sample comprised glioma tissue, nonneoplastic brain tissue, or PBMCs (not recorded which). The receptor set was obtained from a human donor with low-grade glioma or glioblastoma, undergoing nonglioma brain surgery, or in good health (not recorded which).

The chain carries TRBV30 and TRBJ2-1, with D perhaps matching TRBD2 (5 bases). Per the germline V gene, CDR1 is GTSNPN and CDR2 is SVGIG (reference sequence). The germline V and J ends were trimmed by 3 bases and 4 bases, with 10 bases remaining between them. The CDR3 contains 13 residues. The CDR3 is CAWSGILYNEQFF. Written as DNA, the CDR3 is TGTGCCTGGAGCGGGATTTTGTACAATGAGCAGTTCTTC. Using reference TRBV30 and TRBJ2-1 for the parts outside the CDR3, the full variable domain is SQTIHQWPATLVQPVGSPLSLECTVEGTSNPNLYWYRQAAGRGLQLLFYSVGIGQISSEVPQNLSASRPQDRQFILSSKKLLLSDSGFYLCAWSGILYNEQFFGPGTRLTVL.

The chain links TRBV12-3 or TRBV12-4 to TRBJ1-2; D gene unclear. CDR3 length equals 12 residues. V shed 6 bases and J shed 0 bases, with 5 bases lying between them. The CDR3 sequence: CASRSSNYGYTF. The CDR3 nucleotides are TGTGCCAGCAGGTCATCTAACTATGGCTACACCTTC.

Of note for this clonotype: This clone may be a read error of a much larger clone one base away. The chain combines TRBV15 with TRBJ2-3, with a tentative D call TRBD2 (5 bases). In germline, CDR1 is LNHNV, CDR2 YYDKDF (reference sequence). The germline V and J ends were trimmed by 5 bases and 2 bases, with 20 bases remaining between them. The CDR3 is 17 amino acids. CDR3 region: CATSVHTLRTVTDTQYF. The CDR3 region has the DNA TGTGCCACCAGCGTACACACACTTAGGACTGTCACAGATACGCAGTATTTT. The whole variable domain, remainder taken from reference TRBV15 and TRBJ2-3, is DAMVIQNPRYQVTQFGKPVTLSCSQTLNHNVMYWYQQKSSQAPKLLFHYYDKDFNNEADTPDNFQSRRPNTSFCFLDIRSPGLGDTAMYLCATSVHTLRTVTDTQYFGPGTRLTVL.

Regarding this clonotype: A read error may be the cause here, since a much bigger clone is one base away. The chain is built from TRBV6-5 and TRBJ2-2; the match to TRBD2 covers 12 bases. CDR1 is MNHEY and CDR2 is SVGAGI in the germline V gene. V dropped 2 bases and J dropped 3; count of bases not matched to a gene: 1. The CDR3 contains 16 residues. The CDR3 DNA is TGTGCCAGCAGTTACGGACTAGCGGGGCACACCGGGGAGCTGTTTTTT. It translates to CASSYGLAGHTGELFF.

The rearrangement uses TRBV7-6 and TRBJ2-1, with 7 bases that match TRBD1. The junction had 10 bases not matched to a gene; V was cut back by 6 bases and J by 8 bases. This CDR3 is 14 amino acids long. Germline V gene data show CDR1 as SGHVS and CDR2 as FNYEAQ. The CDR3 DNA reads TGTGCCAGCAGAGAAGGTCAGGGGGTACATGAGCAGTTCTTC. Its translation: CASREGQGVHEQFF.

Remarks on this clonotype: One base away lies a much larger clone, so this may be a sequencing read error. The chain employs TRBV28 and TRBJ2-1; 12 positions match TRBD2. CDR1 and CDR2 (germline): MDHEN, SYDVKM. The CDR3 extends over 14 amino acids. CDR3 sequence: CASRLAGGYNEKFF. The CDR3 nucleotides read TGTGCCAGCAGACTAGCGGGAGGCTACAATGAGAAGTTCTTC.

This clonotype was counted ten times or more. The chain carries TRBV2 and TRBJ2-1; D uncertain. Deletions cut 7 bases from V and 8 bases from J, with 12 bases between. The CDR3 is made up of 12 amino acids. Looked up from germline, CDR1 is SNHLY and CDR2 is FYNNEI. CDR3 nucleotides: TGTGCCAGCAAGTACGTGGGGTATGAGCAGTTCTTC. Its translation: CASKYVGYEQFF.

This clonotype was counted ten times or more. The chain couples TRBV24-1 to TRBJ1-5; no clear D gene. Germline V lookup: CDR1 KGHDR, CDR2 SFDVKD. V was pared by 7 bases and J by 1 base, with 4 bases between. The CDR3 spans 12 residues. CDR3 residues: CATSSSNQPQHF. DNA of the CDR3: TGTGCCACCAGCTCCAGCAATCAGCCCCAGCATTTT.

This chain joins TRBV14 and TRBJ2-5; D is undetermined. Germline V gene data show CDR1 as SGHDN and CDR2 as FVKESK. The length of the CDR3 is 19 residues. Trimming cost V 5 bases and J 0 bases, with 25 bases left between them. The CDR3 region has the DNA TGTGCCAGCAGCTACACCTTGGTAGGACGAGCTTCGTACCAAGAGACCCAGTACTTC. It yields the protein CASSYTLVGRASYQETQYF.

This chain links TRBV12-3 or TRBV12-4 with TRBJ2-1, with TRBD2 identical over 14 bases. The J segment lost 8 bases and the V segment lost 6 bases, leaving 18 bases of the junction unmatched. This CDR3 has 19 residues. The CDR3 region has the DNA TGTGCCAGCAGGTTGACGGGATCCGGGACTAGCGGGAGTAGGTATGAGCAGTTCTTC. It encodes CASRLTGSGTSGSRYEQFF.

Many counts were recorded for this clonotype. The rearrangement links TRBV20-1 to TRBJ2-7, with D perhaps given as TRBD1 or TRBD2 (5 bases each). Trimming pared 3 bases from V and 1 base from J, leaving 13 bases between. From germline, CDR1 is DFQATT and CDR2 SNEGSKA (reference sequence). This CDR3 is 14 amino acids long. The CDR3 spells CSASPGTSSYEQYF. The CDR3 bases are TGCAGTGCTAGCCCCGGGACGTCATCCTACGAGCAGTACTTC.

To note about this clonotype: A much larger clone lies one base from this, so it may be a read error. The chain couples TRBV19 to TRBJ1-1, with a possible D match to TRBD1 (5 bases). V gave up 8 bases and J gave up 4 bases, with 17 bases separating them. Germline assignment: CDR1 LNHDA and CDR2 SQIVND (reference sequence). The length of the CDR3 is 14 residues. The CDR3 nucleotides read TGTGCCAGTGAAGTCGCCAGGAGGGGCACTGAAGCTTTCTTT. As protein: CASEVARRGTEAFF.

The chain is built from TRBV28 and TRBJ1-3, with 8 bases identical to TRBD1. Germline V gene sequence: CDR1 MDHEN, CDR2 SYDVKM. The CDR3 loop spans 16 amino acids. With 0 bases clipped from V and 2 bases from J, the junction kept 3 bases outside the gene matches. In nucleotides, the CDR3 is TGTGCCAGCAGTTTATGGGACAGGGTGACTGGAAACACCATATATTTT. It is translated as CASSLWDRVTGNTIYF.

The chain recombines TRBV7-9 with TRBJ2-7; D call uncertain. Germline CDR1 SEHNR, CDR2 FQNEAQ (reference sequence). The CDR3 runs 14 residues. Trimming left V 3 bases short and J 0 bases short, with 9 bases between. The CDR3 spells CASSFSSHSYEQYF. As DNA, the CDR3 is TGTGCCAGCAGCTTTTCGTCACACTCCTACGAGCAGTACTTC.

The rearrangement links TRBV14 to TRBJ2-5; 10 positions match TRBD2. V dropped 4 bases and J dropped 1; count of bases not matched to a gene: 3. Germline loops: CDR1 SGHDN, CDR2 FVKESK. This CDR3 has 15 residues. The CDR3 sequence: CASSPGTSAQETQYF. CDR3 bases: TGTGCCAGCAGCCCCGGGACTAGCGCCCAAGAGACCCAGTACTTC.

About this clonotype: A much larger clone is a single base away; this may be a read error. The chain's CDR3 is CASLTQETQYF. The CDR3 DNA sequence: TGTGCCAGCCTTACCCAAGAGACCCAGTACTTC. The rearrangement uses TRBV28 and TRBJ2-5; D remains ambiguous. The CDR3 sequence is 11 residues long. The germline V gene has CDR1 MDHEN and CDR2 SYDVKM. V was pared by 8 bases and J by 1 base, with 5 bases between.

A note on this clonotype: An end of the junction does not agree with germline; a read error may underlie this. The chain links TRBV6-1 to TRBJ1-3; possibly TRBD1 for D (5 bases). The length of the CDR3 is 15 residues. Germline CDR1 MNHNS, CDR2 SASEGT. The CDR3 sequence is CASKIDRSSGNTIYF. The CDR3 DNA reads as TGTGCCAGCAAAATAGACAGAAGCTCTGGAAACACAATATATTTT.

As to this clonotype: This CDR3 is missing its conserved last phenylalanine or tryptophan, likely due to a read error. This rearrangement joins TRBV19 to TRBJ2-1; 8 positions match TRBD2. The J segment lost 1 base and the V segment lost 4 bases, leaving 9 bases of the junction unmatched. CDR1 is LNHDA and CDR2 is SQIVND in the germline V gene (reference sequence). The CDR3 sequence is 17 residues long. The CDR3 DNA reads as TGTGCCAGTAGTACCCGACAGCGGGAGTGGTCCTACAATGAGCAGTTCTTA. Its translation: CASSTRQREWSYNEQFL.

There are a few counts of this clonotype. The rearrangement uses TRBV29-1 and TRBJ2-7; 10 bases fit TRBD2. This CDR3 is 15 amino acids long. Trimming cost V 1 base and J 3 bases; bases outside gene matches: 6. Per the germline V gene, CDR1 is SQVTM and CDR2 is ANQGSEA. CDR3: CSVEGLAGQIYEQYF. CDR3 sequence (DNA): TGCAGCGTTGAAGGACTAGCGGGTCAGATCTACGAGCAGTACTTC.

About this clonotype: Germline is not matched at one junction end, which may reflect a read error. This chain connects TRBV28 to TRBJ1-1; D remains ambiguous. The CDR3 sequence is 15 residues long. Germline V CDR1 and CDR2: MDHEN, SYDVKM. CDR3 nucleotide sequence: TGTGCCAGCATAAAAATGGCTGGGTTGTCCACTGAACCTTTCTTT. As protein: CASIKMAGLSTEPFF.

J is TRBJ1-2 and V is TRBV12-3 or TRBV12-4; D not certain. Trimming removed 0 bases at V and 5 bases at J, with 7 bases between. The CDR3 is 13 residues long. The CDR3 spells CASSLALLYGYTF. The CDR3 DNA reads as TGTGCCAGCAGTTTAGCGCTGTTATATGGCTACACCTTC.